The 11 T cell receptor beta chains below come from one sample, sequenced in a study of CD8 T cells in ankylosing spondylitis. A single record per CDR3 protein comes from TCRdb applying MiXCR to the 5' RACE reads. In the table there are around 30,000 distinct CDR3 sequences, about 5.1% of which are singletons. Sample: blood, either unsorted or a sorted T cell fraction (not recorded which). All receptors come from a female donor with ankylosing spondylitis or in good health (not recorded which).

This clonotype has ten or more counts. The chain has TRBV9 and TRBJ2-7, with D tentatively TRBD1 or TRBD2 (5 bases each). CDR1 SGDLS and CDR2 YYNGEE come from the germline V gene. V dropped 4 bases and J dropped 0 bases, with 8 bases sitting between them. The CDR3 is made up of 13 amino acids. DNA for the CDR3: TGTGCCAGCAGCCGAGGGGTCTCCTACGAGCAGTACTTC. This codes for CASSRGVSYEQYF.

This clonotype was counted only a few times. The chain carries TRBV9 and TRBJ2-5; the match to TRBD1 covers 8 bases. After removal of 4 bases from V and 3 bases from J, the junction contained 8 bases not matched to a gene. This CDR3 spans 15 amino acids. Per germline, CDR1 SGDLS and CDR2 YYNGEE. In DNA, the CDR3 is TGTGCCAGCAGCTTAGGGACAGGAGAAAAAGAGACCCAGTACTTC. The encoded protein is CASSLGTGEKETQYF. Full variable domain (remainder filled in from reference TRBV9 and TRBJ2-5): DSGVTQTPKHLITATGQRVTLRCSPRSGDLSVYWYQQSLDQGLQFLIQYYNGEERAKGNILERFSAQQFPDLHSELNLSSLELGDSALYFCASSLGTGEKETQYFGPGTRLLVL.

At least ten counts were recorded for this clonotype. Written as DNA, the CDR3 is TGTGCCAGCAGCGATCGGGGGGATTCCTACAATGAGCAGTTCTTC. Its translation: CASSDRGDSYNEQFF. The V call is TRBV9, the J call TRBJ2-1, with TRBD2 identical over 7 bases. V lost 3 bases, J lost 1 base, and 4 bases stayed unmatched. The CDR3 is 15 amino acids. Germline loops: CDR1 SGDLS, CDR2 YYNGEE.

This clonotype was recorded at least ten times. The CDR3 DNA sequence: TGTGCCAGCAGCGTAGATAATTGGGGCACAGATACGCAGTATTTT. Translation gives CASSVDNWGTDTQYF. The genes are TRBV9 and TRBJ2-3; D gene unclear. V gave up 0 bases and J gave up 1 base, with 9 bases separating them. The CDR3 sequence is 15 residues long. Germline V lookup: CDR1 SGDLS, CDR2 YYNGEE.

This clonotype was counted many times. The chain combines TRBV9 with TRBJ2-5; 11 bases fit TRBD1. Germline V gene sequence: CDR1 SGDLS, CDR2 YYNGEE. CDR3 length: 15 amino acids. Trimming removed 3 bases from V and 5 bases from J; junction bases left unmatched: 6. The CDR3 nucleotides read TGTGCCAGCAGCGCCGGACAGGGGGCGAGGGAGACCCAGTACTTC. Translating it yields CASSAGQGARETQYF.

The table lists this clonotype with many counts. DNA for the CDR3: TGTGCCAGCAGCGTTCGGACAGGGAGCGATGAGCAGTTCTTC. Protein: CASSVRTGSDEQFF. This chain links TRBV9 with TRBJ2-1; 8 bases are a match to TRBD1. The CDR3 loop spans 14 amino acids. J was trimmed by 8 bases and V by 2 bases; bases with no gene match: 6. CDR1 SGDLS and CDR2 YYNGEE come from the germline V gene.

This clonotype came up many times. This chain connects TRBV9 to TRBJ2-5; D gene ambiguous. Looked up from germline, CDR1 is SGDLS and CDR2 is YYNGEE. V was trimmed by 4 bases and J by 2 bases, leaving 12 bases between them. This CDR3 region has 14 residues. CDR3 protein: CASSPLGLQETQYF. CDR3 nucleotides: TGTGCCAGCAGCCCCCTCGGGCTACAAGAGACCCAGTACTTC.

Many counts were recorded for this clonotype. The gene calls are TRBV9 and TRBJ2-5; TRBD1 is a possible D gene (5 bases). The CDR3 consists of 15 residues. From germline, CDR1 is SGDLS and CDR2 YYNGEE. V lost 3 bases, J lost 5 bases, and 17 bases lay in between. CDR3 loop: CASSEDNKGWETQYF. The CDR3 nucleotides are TGTGCCAGCAGCGAGGACAACAAAGGGTGGGAGACCCAGTACTTC.

This clonotype has at least ten counts. DNA of the CDR3: TGTGCCAGCAGCGTAGACCCTCTCGGGGCTCATTTATTCTTT. This encodes CASSVDPLGAHLFF. The rearrangement uses TRBV9 and TRBJ1-1; D may be TRBD1 (5 bases). The germline V and J ends were trimmed by 0 bases and 14 bases, with 20 bases remaining between them. Germline V gives CDR1 SGDLS, CDR2 YYNGEE. This CDR3 has 14 amino acids.

This clonotype was detected ten times or more. The chain joins TRBV9 to TRBJ2-7; the D call may be TRBD1 or TRBD2 (5 bases each). Germline V gives CDR1 SGDLS, CDR2 YYNGEE. The germline V and J ends were trimmed by 3 bases and 1 base, with 11 bases remaining between them. This CDR3 contains 14 residues. The CDR3 nucleotides are TGTGCCAGCAGCGGGGAGACAGATTCCTACGAGCAGTACTTC. This translates into CASSGETDSYEQYF.

This clonotype was detected ten times or more. The chain employs TRBV9 and TRBJ2-3; perhaps TRBD1 as D (6 bases). Between the trimmed V and J ends, which lost 4 bases and 0 bases, there was a span of 9 bases. The CDR3 has 14 residues. The V gene's germline CDR1 is SGDLS and CDR2 YYNGEE. CDR3 in amino acids: CASSTDSSTDTQYF. The CDR3 DNA is TGTGCCAGCAGCACGGACAGTAGCACAGATACGCAGTATTTT.